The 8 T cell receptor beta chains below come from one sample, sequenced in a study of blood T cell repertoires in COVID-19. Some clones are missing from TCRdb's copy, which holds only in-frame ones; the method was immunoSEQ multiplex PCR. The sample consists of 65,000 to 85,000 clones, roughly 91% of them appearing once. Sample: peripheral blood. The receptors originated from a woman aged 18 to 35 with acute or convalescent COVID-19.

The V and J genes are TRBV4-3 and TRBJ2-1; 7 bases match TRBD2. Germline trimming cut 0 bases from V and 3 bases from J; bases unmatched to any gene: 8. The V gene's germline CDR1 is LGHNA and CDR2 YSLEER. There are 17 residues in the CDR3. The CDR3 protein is CASSQDLKAGFYNEQFF. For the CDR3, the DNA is TGCGCCAGCAGCCAAGATCTTAAAGCGGGGTTCTACAATGAGCAGTTCTTC.

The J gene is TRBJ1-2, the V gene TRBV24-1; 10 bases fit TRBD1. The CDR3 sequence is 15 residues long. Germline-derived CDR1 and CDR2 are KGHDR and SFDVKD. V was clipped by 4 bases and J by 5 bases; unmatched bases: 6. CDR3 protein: CATSDLDRGGYGYTF. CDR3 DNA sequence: TGTGCCACCAGTGACCTGGACAGGGGGGGTTATGGCTACACCTTC.

This CDR3 is CAWSPRDRSTDTQYF. The CDR3 DNA is TGTGCCTGGAGTCCGCGGGACAGAAGCACAGATACGCAGTATTTT. The chain links TRBV30 to TRBJ2-3, with D perhaps TRBD1 (7 bases). Germline V gene lookup returns CDR1 GTSNPN and CDR2 SVGIG (reference sequence). This CDR3 has 15 amino acids. Trimming stripped 2 bases from V and 0 bases from J, with 12 bases between.

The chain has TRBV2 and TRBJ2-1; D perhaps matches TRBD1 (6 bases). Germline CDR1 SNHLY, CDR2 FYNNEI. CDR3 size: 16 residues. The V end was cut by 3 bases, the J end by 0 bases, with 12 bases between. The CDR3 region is CASSEGAGNSYNEQFF. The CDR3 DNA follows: TGTGCCAGCAGTGAGGGGGCAGGAAACTCCTACAATGAGCAGTTCTTC.

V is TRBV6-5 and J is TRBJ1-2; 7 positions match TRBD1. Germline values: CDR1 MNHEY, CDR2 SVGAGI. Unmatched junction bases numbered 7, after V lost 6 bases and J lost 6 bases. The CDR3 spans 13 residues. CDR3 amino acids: CASRGQYLDGYTF. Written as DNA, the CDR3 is TGTGCCAGCAGGGGACAGTATTTGGATGGCTACACCTTC.

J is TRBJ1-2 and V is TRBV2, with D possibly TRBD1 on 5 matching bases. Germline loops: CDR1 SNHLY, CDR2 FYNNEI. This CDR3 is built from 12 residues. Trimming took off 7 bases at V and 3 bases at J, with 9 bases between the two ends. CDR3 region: CASTTAYYGYTF. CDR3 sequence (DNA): TGTGCCAGCACGACAGCGTACTATGGCTACACCTTC.

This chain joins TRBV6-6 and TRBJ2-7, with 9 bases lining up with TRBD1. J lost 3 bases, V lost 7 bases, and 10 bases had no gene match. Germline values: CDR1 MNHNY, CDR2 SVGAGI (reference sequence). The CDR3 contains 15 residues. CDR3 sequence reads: CASMAGQGINYEQYF. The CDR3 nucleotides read TGTGCCAGCATGGCGGGACAGGGCATCAACTACGAGCAGTACTTC.

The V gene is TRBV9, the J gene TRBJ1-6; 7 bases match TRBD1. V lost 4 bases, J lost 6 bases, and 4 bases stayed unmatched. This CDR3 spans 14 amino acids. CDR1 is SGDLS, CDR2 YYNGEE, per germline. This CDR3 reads CASSPGTANSPLHF. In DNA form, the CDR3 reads TGTGCCAGCAGCCCCGGGACAGCTAATTCACCCCTCCACTTT.